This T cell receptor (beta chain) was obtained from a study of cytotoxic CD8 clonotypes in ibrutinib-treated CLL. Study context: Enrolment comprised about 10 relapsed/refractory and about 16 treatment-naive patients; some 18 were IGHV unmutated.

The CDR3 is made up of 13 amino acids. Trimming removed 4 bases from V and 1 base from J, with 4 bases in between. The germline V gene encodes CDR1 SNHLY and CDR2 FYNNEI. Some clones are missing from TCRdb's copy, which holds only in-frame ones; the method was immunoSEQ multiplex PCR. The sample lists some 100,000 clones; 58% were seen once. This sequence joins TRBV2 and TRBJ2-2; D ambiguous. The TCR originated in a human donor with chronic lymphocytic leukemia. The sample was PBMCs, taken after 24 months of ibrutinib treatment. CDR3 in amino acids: CASSGQNTGELFF. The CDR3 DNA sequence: TGTGCCAGCAGTGGACAGAACACCGGGGAGCTGTTTTTT.